This is a list of T cell receptor beta chains from one sample in a study of cytomegalovirus exposure and HLA in healthy donors. Profiled with immunoSEQ multiplex PCR; TCRdb holds only in-frame clones, not every one. This table has around 150,000 clones, roughly 78% appearing once. The sequencing sample was made of PBMCs. Source of these receptors: a man aged 30 to 39 in good health. The CDR3 runs from the conserved cysteine through the conserved F or W. The order of the fields is D gene, J gene, V gene, clone size, CDR3 DNA, CDR3 protein. The D gene is left open where the match is weak. Not all rows give a size; the values are once, few, many and, for expanded clones, a class.

d_gene: -; j_gene: TRBJ2-7; v_gene: TRBV27; abundance: -; CDR3nt: TGTGCCAGCAGCCCACGGAGCGGGCCCTACGAGCAGTACTTC; CDR3aa: CASSPRSGPYEQYF
d_gene: TRBD2; j_gene: TRBJ2-1; v_gene: TRBV7-2; abundance: -; CDR3nt: TGTGCCAGCAGCTCCTCTAGCGGGAGTTGGGTCAATGAGCAGTTCTTC; CDR3aa: CASSSSSGSWVNEQFF
d_gene: -; j_gene: TRBJ2-2; v_gene: TRBV7-3; abundance: -; CDR3nt: TGTGCCAGCAGCTTAGTTGGCGGGACCACCGGGGAGCTGTTTTTT; CDR3aa: CASSLVGGTTGELFF
d_gene: -; j_gene: TRBJ2-7; v_gene: TRBV5-8; abundance: -; CDR3nt: TGTGCCAGCAGCTCTAACTACGAGCAGTACTTC; CDR3aa: CASSSNYEQYF
d_gene: TRBD1; j_gene: TRBJ2-7; v_gene: TRBV6-5; abundance: -; CDR3nt: TGTGCCAGCCATGGGGACAGCTCCTACGAGCAGTACTTC; CDR3aa: CASHGDSSYEQYF
d_gene: -; j_gene: TRBJ2-7; v_gene: TRBV29-1; abundance: -; CDR3nt: TGCAGCGTGTCCGGGACAAACCAAAACGAGCAGTACTTC; CDR3aa: CSVSGTNQNEQYF
d_gene: -; j_gene: TRBJ2-5; v_gene: TRBV21-1; abundance: -; CDR3nt: TGTGCCAGCAGCCCAAGGTCAGGCTCCTTGGAGACCCAGTACTTC; CDR3aa: CASSPRSGSLETQYF
d_gene: -; j_gene: TRBJ2-1; v_gene: TRBV28; abundance: few; CDR3nt: TGTGCCAGCAGTTTTGCCCAAGCTTCCCGGGTCGATGAGCAGTTCTTC; CDR3aa: CASSFAQASRVDEQFF
d_gene: -; j_gene: TRBJ1-1; v_gene: TRBV19; abundance: -; CDR3nt: TGTGCCAGTAGTATAAAGAGTAACACTGAAGCTTTCTTT; CDR3aa: CASSIKSNTEAFF
d_gene: TRBD2; j_gene: TRBJ2-7; v_gene: TRBV5-6; abundance: -; CDR3nt: TGTGCCAGCAGTCGACTAGCGGGGGGGACCTACGAGCAGTACTTC; CDR3aa: CASSRLAGGTYEQYF
d_gene: -; j_gene: TRBJ2-2; v_gene: TRBV9; abundance: -; CDR3nt: TGTGCCAGCAGCGTTTGGACAGAAGTATTTGCCGGGGAGCTGTTTTTT; CDR3aa: CASSVWTEVFAGELFF
d_gene: -; j_gene: TRBJ1-5; v_gene: TRBV6-1; abundance: -; CDR3nt: TGTGCCAGCAGTGAAGCGCTACAGAATAGCAATCAGCCCCAGCATTTT; CDR3aa: CASSEALQNSNQPQHF
d_gene: TRBD2; j_gene: TRBJ2-1; v_gene: TRBV15; abundance: -; CDR3nt: TGTGCCACCAGCCCTCGACTAGCGGGAGCGCCGGGCCATGAGCAGTTCTTC; CDR3aa: CATSPRLAGAPGHEQFF
d_gene: -; j_gene: TRBJ1-2; v_gene: TRBV7-8; abundance: -; CDR3nt: TGTGCCAGCACCAGAATCCCTGGCGGCTCCTACGGCTACACCTTC; CDR3aa: CASTRIPGGSYGYTF
d_gene: TRBD2; j_gene: TRBJ2-7; v_gene: TRBV11-2; abundance: -; CDR3nt: TGTGCCAGCAGCTTAGGGAGTAGCGGGAGGTACGAGCAGTACTTC; CDR3aa: CASSLGSSGRYEQYF
d_gene: TRBD2; j_gene: TRBJ2-1; v_gene: TRBV18; abundance: -; CDR3nt: TGTGCCAGCTCACCACCGGGGGGCACTAGCGGGAGAGATGAGCAGTTCTTC; CDR3aa: CASSPPGGTSGRDEQFF
d_gene: TRBD2; j_gene: TRBJ2-7; v_gene: TRBV7-2; abundance: -; CDR3nt: TGTGCCAGCAGCTTAGTGGTTAGCGGGAGTTACGAGCAGTACTTC; CDR3aa: CASSLVVSGSYEQYF
d_gene: -; j_gene: TRBJ1-1; v_gene: TRBV7-9; abundance: -; CDR3nt: TGTTCCAGCTTCTTCCAAGGAGTCACTGAAGCTTTCTTT; CDR3aa: CSSFFQGVTEAFF
d_gene: TRBD2; j_gene: TRBJ2-1; v_gene: TRBV7-8; abundance: -; CDR3nt: TGTGCCAGCAGCTTAGAGGTACGGACTAGCGGGAGTCTGAATGAGCAGTTCTTC; CDR3aa: CASSLEVRTSGSLNEQFF
d_gene: TRBD2; j_gene: TRBJ2-2; v_gene: TRBV7-2; abundance: few; CDR3nt: TGTGCCAGCAGCTTACAGCAGGGAGGGACCGGGGAGCTGTTTTTT; CDR3aa: CASSLQQGGTGELFF
d_gene: -; j_gene: TRBJ2-1; v_gene: TRBV4-3; abundance: -; CDR3nt: TGCGCCAGCAGCCAAGATGGGGCGGGGCAGGAGAATGAGCAGTTCTTC; CDR3aa: CASSQDGAGQENEQFF
d_gene: -; j_gene: TRBJ1-1; v_gene: TRBV14; abundance: -; CDR3nt: TGTGCCAGCAGCCCGGTCGGAGGCATGAACACTGAAGCTTTCTTT; CDR3aa: CASSPVGGMNTEAFF
d_gene: -; j_gene: TRBJ2-1; v_gene: TRBV29-1; abundance: few; CDR3nt: TGCAGCGTTGGCCGGTTCAATGAGCAGTTCTTC; CDR3aa: CSVGRFNEQFF
d_gene: -; j_gene: TRBJ2-5; v_gene: TRBV21-1; abundance: -; CDR3nt: TGTGCCAGCAGCAAAGCTGGGACACTAAAAGAGACCCAGTACTTC; CDR3aa: CASSKAGTLKETQYF
d_gene: -; j_gene: TRBJ2-3; v_gene: TRBV4-1; abundance: once; CDR3nt: TGCGCCAGCAGCCAAGAGCCTAGCCGACCAACAGATACGCAGTATTTT; CDR3aa: CASSQEPSRPTDTQYF
d_gene: TRBD1; j_gene: TRBJ2-7; v_gene: TRBV2; abundance: -; CDR3nt: TGTGCCAGCAGTCGCCCGGGACAGGGGGTGATGACCTACGAGCAGTACTTC; CDR3aa: CASSRPGQGVMTYEQYF
d_gene: -; j_gene: TRBJ1-2; v_gene: TRBV7-2; abundance: -; CDR3nt: TGTGCCAGCAGCTTAGTAACGGGGATGAACTATGGCTACACCTTC; CDR3aa: CASSLVTGMNYGYTF
d_gene: -; j_gene: TRBJ2-7; v_gene: TRBV5-5; abundance: -; CDR3nt: TGTGCCAGCAGCTTGCGAGGGCCAGCCTACGAGCAGTACTTC; CDR3aa: CASSLRGPAYEQYF
d_gene: TRBD2; j_gene: TRBJ2-3; v_gene: TRBV5-4; abundance: once; CDR3nt: TGTGCCAGCAGTACCGGACTAGCCTGGGATACGCAGTATTTT; CDR3aa: CASSTGLAWDTQYF
d_gene: TRBD2; j_gene: TRBJ2-7; v_gene: TRBV12-5; abundance: -; CDR3nt: TGTGCTAGTGGGTCCAGCGGGGGGCCGGGCGAGCAGTACTTC; CDR3aa: CASGSSGGPGEQYF
d_gene: -; j_gene: TRBJ2-1; v_gene: TRBV5-1; abundance: -; CDR3nt: TGCGCCAGCAGCTTGGTGGTTGGTTTTGGGGGAGGTCCCGGCAATGAGCAGTTCTTC; CDR3aa: CASSLVVGFGGGPGNEQFF
d_gene: TRBD2; j_gene: TRBJ2-1; v_gene: TRBV13; abundance: -; CDR3nt: TGTGCCAGCAGCTTAGCCAGCGGGAGGGCCCTCTCCTACAATGAGCAGTTCTTC; CDR3aa: CASSLASGRALSYNEQFF
d_gene: TRBD1; j_gene: TRBJ2-7; v_gene: TRBV2; abundance: -; CDR3nt: TGTGCCAGCAGTGGGCTCGGGACAGGGGCCTACGAGCAGTACTTC; CDR3aa: CASSGLGTGAYEQYF
d_gene: TRBD1; j_gene: TRBJ1-2; v_gene: TRBV6-5; abundance: -; CDR3nt: TGTGCCAGCAGGGACGACAGGGAATATGGCTACACCTTC; CDR3aa: CASRDDREYGYTF
d_gene: TRBD1; j_gene: TRBJ1-1; v_gene: TRBV7-2; abundance: few; CDR3nt: TGTGCCAGCAGCTCCTCGACCGGGACAGCAGACATGAACACTGAAGCTTTCTTT; CDR3aa: CASSSSTGTADMNTEAFF
d_gene: -; j_gene: TRBJ1-1; v_gene: TRBV11-1; abundance: once; CDR3nt: TGTGCCAGCAGCTTACAGGGGACAGAAGCTTTCTTT; CDR3aa: CASSLQGTEAFF
d_gene: -; j_gene: TRBJ2-7; v_gene: TRBV7-9; abundance: -; CDR3nt: TGTGCCAGCAGCTTAGTCAGGGCCTACGAGCAGTACTTC; CDR3aa: CASSLVRAYEQYF
d_gene: -; j_gene: TRBJ2-4; v_gene: TRBV11-2; abundance: once; CDR3nt: TGTGCCAGCAGCTTAGAGGGGGGAAACATTCAGTACTTC; CDR3aa: CASSLEGGNIQYF
d_gene: TRBD2; j_gene: TRBJ2-1; v_gene: TRBV12-5; abundance: -; CDR3nt: TGTGCTAGTGGTACCTCATACCTAGCGGGAAGGGGTGAGCAGTTCTTC; CDR3aa: CASGTSYLAGRGEQFF
d_gene: -; j_gene: TRBJ1-3; v_gene: TRBV19; abundance: once; CDR3nt: TGTGCCAGTAGTTCACCGACAGCGAGCTCTGGAAACACCATATATTTT; CDR3aa: CASSSPTASSGNTIYF
d_gene: -; j_gene: TRBJ2-2; v_gene: TRBV7-9; abundance: -; CDR3nt: TGTGCCAGCAGCTTAACAGGGACCGGGGAGCTGTTTTTT; CDR3aa: CASSLTGTGELFF
d_gene: -; j_gene: TRBJ1-5; v_gene: TRBV5-1; abundance: once; CDR3nt: TGCGCCAGCAGCCCCTCGGGGGGGGAGAATCAGCCCCAGCATTTT; CDR3aa: CASSPSGGENQPQHF
d_gene: -; j_gene: TRBJ1-1; v_gene: TRBV20-1; abundance: -; CDR3nt: TGCAGTGCTAGAGCGGTGGAGGAAGCTTTCTTT; CDR3aa: CSARAVEEAFF
d_gene: TRBD2; j_gene: TRBJ2-1; v_gene: TRBV5-1; abundance: -; CDR3nt: TGCGCCAGCAGCTTGGGGTACGGACTAGGGAAATACAATGAGCAGTTCTTC; CDR3aa: CASSLGYGLGKYNEQFF
d_gene: TRBD1; j_gene: TRBJ2-5; v_gene: TRBV6-5; abundance: -; CDR3nt: TGTGCCAGCAGTCTGGACAGGGGCGTTAAAGAGACCCAGTACTTC; CDR3aa: CASSLDRGVKETQYF
d_gene: TRBD1; j_gene: TRBJ1-6; v_gene: TRBV28; abundance: -; CDR3nt: TGTGCCAGCAGTCGACCGGGACAGGGAAATTCACCCCTCCACTTT; CDR3aa: CASSRPGQGNSPLHF
d_gene: -; j_gene: TRBJ2-2; v_gene: TRBV6-5; abundance: once; CDR3nt: TGTGCCAGCAGGCAGGGGCCCGGGGAGCTGTTTTTT; CDR3aa: CASRQGPGELFF
d_gene: -; j_gene: TRBJ2-7; v_gene: TRBV4-2; abundance: -; CDR3nt: TGTGCCAGCAGCGACGCAGGTGGCTCCTCGGCCGAGCAGTACTTC; CDR3aa: CASSDAGGSSAEQYF
d_gene: -; j_gene: TRBJ2-2; v_gene: TRBV7-3; abundance: -; CDR3nt: TGTGCCAGCAGCTTACAGGCCAACACCGGGGAGCTGTTTTTT; CDR3aa: CASSLQANTGELFF
d_gene: -; j_gene: TRBJ2-7; v_gene: TRBV14; abundance: once; CDR3nt: TGTGCCAGCAGCCAACTGCCCTGGGGCCCCTACGAGCAGTACTTC; CDR3aa: CASSQLPWGPYEQYF
d_gene: -; j_gene: TRBJ2-3; v_gene: TRBV5-4; abundance: -; CDR3nt: TGTGCCAGCAGCTTGTCCGGGTCCATGAGCACAGATACGCAGTATTTT; CDR3aa: CASSLSGSMSTDTQYF
d_gene: TRBD1; j_gene: TRBJ2-7; v_gene: TRBV7-9; abundance: -; CDR3nt: TGTTCCAGCAGCTTAGAGACAGGGGAGTACTTC; CDR3aa: CSSSLETGEYF
d_gene: -; j_gene: TRBJ1-5; v_gene: TRBV5-5; abundance: -; CDR3nt: TGTGCCAGCAGCTTGGGGCAGGGGTATAGCAATCAGCCCCAGCATTTT; CDR3aa: CASSLGQGYSNQPQHF
d_gene: TRBD1; j_gene: TRBJ2-6; v_gene: TRBV28; abundance: few; CDR3nt: TGTGCCACTACGGACAGGGGGTTATCTGGGGCCAACGTCCTGACTTTC; CDR3aa: CATTDRGLSGANVLTF